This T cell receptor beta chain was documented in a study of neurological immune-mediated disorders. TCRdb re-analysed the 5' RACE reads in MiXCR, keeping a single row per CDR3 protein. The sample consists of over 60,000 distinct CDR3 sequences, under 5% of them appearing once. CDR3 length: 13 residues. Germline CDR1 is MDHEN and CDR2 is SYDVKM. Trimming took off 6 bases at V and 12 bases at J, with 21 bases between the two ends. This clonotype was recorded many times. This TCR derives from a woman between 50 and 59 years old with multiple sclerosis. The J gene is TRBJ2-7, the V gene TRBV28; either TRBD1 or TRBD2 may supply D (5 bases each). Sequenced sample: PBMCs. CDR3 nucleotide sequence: TGTGCCAGCAGCTCACGGGGCAGCCAGCCGCCGTACTTC. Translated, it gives CASSSRGSQPPYF.